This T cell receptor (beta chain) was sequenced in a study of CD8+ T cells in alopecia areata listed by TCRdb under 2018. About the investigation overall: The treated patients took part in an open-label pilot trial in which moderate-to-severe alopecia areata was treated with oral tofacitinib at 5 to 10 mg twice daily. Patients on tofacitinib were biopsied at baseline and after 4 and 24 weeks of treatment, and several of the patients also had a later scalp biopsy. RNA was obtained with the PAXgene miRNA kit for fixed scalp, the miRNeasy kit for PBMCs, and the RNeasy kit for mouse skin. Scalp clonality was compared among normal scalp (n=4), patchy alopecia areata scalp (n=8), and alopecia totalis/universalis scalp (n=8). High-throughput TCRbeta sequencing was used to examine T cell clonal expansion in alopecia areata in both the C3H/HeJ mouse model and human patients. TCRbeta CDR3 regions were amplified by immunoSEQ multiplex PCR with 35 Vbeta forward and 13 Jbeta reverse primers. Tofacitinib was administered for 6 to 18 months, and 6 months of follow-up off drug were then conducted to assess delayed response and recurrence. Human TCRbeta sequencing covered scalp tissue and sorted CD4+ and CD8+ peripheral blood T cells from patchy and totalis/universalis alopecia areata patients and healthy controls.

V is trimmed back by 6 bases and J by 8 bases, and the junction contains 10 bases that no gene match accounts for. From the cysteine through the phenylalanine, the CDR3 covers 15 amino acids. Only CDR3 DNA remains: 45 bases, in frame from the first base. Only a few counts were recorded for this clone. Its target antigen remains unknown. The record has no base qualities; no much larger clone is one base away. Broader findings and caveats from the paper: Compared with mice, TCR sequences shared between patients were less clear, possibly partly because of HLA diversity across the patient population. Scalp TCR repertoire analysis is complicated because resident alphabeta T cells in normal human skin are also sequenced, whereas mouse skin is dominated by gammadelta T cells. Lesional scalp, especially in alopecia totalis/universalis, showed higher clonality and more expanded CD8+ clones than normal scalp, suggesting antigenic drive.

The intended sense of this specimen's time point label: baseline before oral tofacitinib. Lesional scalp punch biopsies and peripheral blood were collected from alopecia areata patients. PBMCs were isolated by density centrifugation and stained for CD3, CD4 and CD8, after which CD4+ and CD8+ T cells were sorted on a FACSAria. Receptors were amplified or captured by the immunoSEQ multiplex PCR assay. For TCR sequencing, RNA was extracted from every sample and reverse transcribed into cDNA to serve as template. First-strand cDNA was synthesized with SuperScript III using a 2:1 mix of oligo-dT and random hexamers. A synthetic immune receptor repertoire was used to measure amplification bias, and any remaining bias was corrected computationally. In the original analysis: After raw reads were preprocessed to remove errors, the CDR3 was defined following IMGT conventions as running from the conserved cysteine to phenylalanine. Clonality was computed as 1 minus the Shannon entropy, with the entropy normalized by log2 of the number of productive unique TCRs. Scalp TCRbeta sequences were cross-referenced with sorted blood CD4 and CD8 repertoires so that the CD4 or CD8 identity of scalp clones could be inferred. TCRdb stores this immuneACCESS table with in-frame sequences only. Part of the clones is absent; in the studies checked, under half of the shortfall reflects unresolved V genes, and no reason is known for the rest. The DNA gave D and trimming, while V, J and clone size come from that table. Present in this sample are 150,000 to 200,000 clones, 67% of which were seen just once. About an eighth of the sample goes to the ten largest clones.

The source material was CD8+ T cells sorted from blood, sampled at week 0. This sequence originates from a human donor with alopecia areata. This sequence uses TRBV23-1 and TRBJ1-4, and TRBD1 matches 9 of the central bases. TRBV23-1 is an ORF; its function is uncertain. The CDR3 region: CASSILQGAGEKLFF. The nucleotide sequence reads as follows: TGCGCCAGCAGCATACTACAGGGGGCGGGAGAAAAACTGTTTTTT.